These 2 T cell receptor beta chains came from one sample sequenced in a study of cytomegalovirus exposure and HLA in healthy donors. Primers: 60 Vbeta forward and 13 Jbeta reverse. Libraries were prepared by immunoSEQ multiplex PCR; TCRdb keeps only in-frame clonotypes and omits some of them. The sample lists around 200,000 clones; 75% to 90% were seen once. The sequenced material came from PBMCs. The receptors were sampled from a young woman in good health and CMV-seronegative.

The chain employs TRBV10-1 and TRBJ2-5, with 7 nucleotides matching TRBD2. Germline V gene data show CDR1 as WNHNN and CDR2 as SYGVQD (reference sequence). After removal of 6 bases from V and 2 bases from J, the junction contained 9 bases not matched to a gene. This CDR3 spans 15 amino acids. The DNA of the CDR3 is TGCGCCAGCAGGCCGGGACTATTCTCTCAAGAGACCCAGTACTTC. Protein sequence: CASRPGLFSQETQYF.

The chain recombines TRBV5-4 with TRBJ2-3; TRBD2 matches at 9 bases. With V trimmed by 2 bases and J by 5 bases, 9 bases remained unmatched. The CDR3 is 16 amino acids. From germline, CDR1 is SGHNT and CDR2 YYREEE (reference sequence). The CDR3 loop is CASSLRLAGVEDTQYF. Here the CDR3 DNA reads TGTGCCAGCAGCTTAAGGTTAGCGGGAGTGGAAGATACGCAGTATTTT.